This TCR beta chain comes out of a study of cytomegalovirus exposure and HLA in healthy donors. Germline V gives CDR1 SGHRS, CDR2 YFSETQ. CDR3 length: 14 residues. The V and J ends lost 3 bases and 13 bases respectively, with 19 bases between them. Study-wide results and caveats: Reports showed the classifier diagnosing cytomegalovirus status with high specificity and sensitivity. One later analysis reportedly identified an Asian-associated ancestry cluster that showed fewer N-insertions than the approximately 670-donor mean.

Primers: 60 Vbeta forward and 13 Jbeta reverse. Generated by immunoSEQ multiplex PCR, the TCRdb table keeps only in-frame clones and is missing some. The sample contains about 150,000 clones, 75% to 85% of which appear only once. This clone has a handful of counts. Its target is unknown. Material: PBMCs. This sequence joins TRBV5-1 and TRBJ1-4; a possible D gene is TRBD1 (5 bases). The receptor comes from a man in his fifties or sixties in good health and CMV-seropositive. CDR3 DNA: TGCGCCAGCAGCTCCGATGGGGGAGGGGTTCGACTGTTTTTT. Amino acid sequence: CASSSDGGGVRLFF.